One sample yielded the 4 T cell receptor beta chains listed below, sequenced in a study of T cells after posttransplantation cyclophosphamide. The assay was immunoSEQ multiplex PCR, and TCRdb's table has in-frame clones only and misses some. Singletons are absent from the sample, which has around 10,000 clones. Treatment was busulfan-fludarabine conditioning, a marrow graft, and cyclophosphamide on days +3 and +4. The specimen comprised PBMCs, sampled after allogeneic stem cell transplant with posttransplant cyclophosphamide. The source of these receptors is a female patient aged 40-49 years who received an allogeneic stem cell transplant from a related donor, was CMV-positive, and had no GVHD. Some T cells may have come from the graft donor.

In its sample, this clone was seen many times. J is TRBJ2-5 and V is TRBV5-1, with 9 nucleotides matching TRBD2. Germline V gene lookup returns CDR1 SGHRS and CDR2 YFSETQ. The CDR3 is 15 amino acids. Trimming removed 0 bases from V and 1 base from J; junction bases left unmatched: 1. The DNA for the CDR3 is TGCGCCAGCAGCTTGGTTAGCGGGGGCCAAGAGACCCAGTACTTC. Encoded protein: CASSLVSGGQETQYF.

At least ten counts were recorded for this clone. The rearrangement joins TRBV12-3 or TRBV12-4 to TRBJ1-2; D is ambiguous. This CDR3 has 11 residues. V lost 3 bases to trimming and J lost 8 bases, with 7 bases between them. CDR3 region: CASSFGEGYTF. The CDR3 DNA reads TGTGCCAGCAGTTTCGGGGAAGGCTACACCTTC.

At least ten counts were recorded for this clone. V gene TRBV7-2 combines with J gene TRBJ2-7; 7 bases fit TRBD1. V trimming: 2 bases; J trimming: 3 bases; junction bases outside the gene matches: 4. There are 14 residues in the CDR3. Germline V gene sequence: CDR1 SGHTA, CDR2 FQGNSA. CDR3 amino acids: CASSLSGTVYEQYF. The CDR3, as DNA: TGTGCCAGCAGCTTATCCGGGACAGTCTACGAGCAGTACTTC.

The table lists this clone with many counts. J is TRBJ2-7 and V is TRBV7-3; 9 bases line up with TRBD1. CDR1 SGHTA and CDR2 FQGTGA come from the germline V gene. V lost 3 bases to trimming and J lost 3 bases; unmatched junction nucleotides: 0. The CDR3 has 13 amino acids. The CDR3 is CASSLTGGYEQYF. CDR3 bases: TGTGCCAGCAGCTTGACAGGGGGCTACGAGCAGTACTTC.